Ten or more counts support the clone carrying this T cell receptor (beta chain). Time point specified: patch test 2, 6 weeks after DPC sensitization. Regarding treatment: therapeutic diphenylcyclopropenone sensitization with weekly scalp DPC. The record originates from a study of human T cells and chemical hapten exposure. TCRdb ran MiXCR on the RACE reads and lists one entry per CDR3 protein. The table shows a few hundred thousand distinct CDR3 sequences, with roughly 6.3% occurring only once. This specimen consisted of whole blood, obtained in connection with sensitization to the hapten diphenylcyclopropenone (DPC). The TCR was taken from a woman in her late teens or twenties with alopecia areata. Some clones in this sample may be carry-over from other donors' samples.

The CDR3 is CASSAQTDTEAFF. The CDR3 DNA follows: TGTGCCAGCAGCGCTCAGACGGACACTGAAGCTTTCTTT. The rearrangement links TRBV9 to TRBJ1-1; D unclear. CDR1 is SGDLS, CDR2 YYNGEE, per germline. Trimming cost V 3 bases and J 3 bases, with 9 bases left between them. This CDR3 comprises 13 residues.